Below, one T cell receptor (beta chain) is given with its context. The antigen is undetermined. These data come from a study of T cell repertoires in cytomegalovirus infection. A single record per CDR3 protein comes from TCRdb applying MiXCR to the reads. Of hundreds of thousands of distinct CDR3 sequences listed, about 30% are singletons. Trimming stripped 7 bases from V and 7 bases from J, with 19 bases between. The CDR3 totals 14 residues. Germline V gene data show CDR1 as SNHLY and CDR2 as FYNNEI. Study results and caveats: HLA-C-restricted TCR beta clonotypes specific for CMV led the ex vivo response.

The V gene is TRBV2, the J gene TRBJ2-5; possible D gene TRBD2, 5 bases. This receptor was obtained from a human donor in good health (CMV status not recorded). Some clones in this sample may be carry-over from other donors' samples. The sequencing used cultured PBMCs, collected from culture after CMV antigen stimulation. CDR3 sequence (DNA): TGTGCCAGCAATGCGAGGGAAGTTGTTCGGACCCAGTACTTC. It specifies CASNAREVVRTQYF.